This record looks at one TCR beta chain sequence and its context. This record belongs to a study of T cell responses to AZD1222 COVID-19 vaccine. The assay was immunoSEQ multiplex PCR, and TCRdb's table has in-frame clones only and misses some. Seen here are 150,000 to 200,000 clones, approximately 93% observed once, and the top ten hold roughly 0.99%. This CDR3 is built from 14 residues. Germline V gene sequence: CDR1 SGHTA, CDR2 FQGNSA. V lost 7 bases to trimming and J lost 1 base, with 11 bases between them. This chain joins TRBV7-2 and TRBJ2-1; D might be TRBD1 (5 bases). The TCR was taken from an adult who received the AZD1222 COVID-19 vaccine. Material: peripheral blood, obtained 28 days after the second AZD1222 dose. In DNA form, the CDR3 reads TGTGCCAGCATCCCTCAGGGATCCTACAATGAGCAGTTCTTC. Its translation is CASIPQGSYNEQFF.